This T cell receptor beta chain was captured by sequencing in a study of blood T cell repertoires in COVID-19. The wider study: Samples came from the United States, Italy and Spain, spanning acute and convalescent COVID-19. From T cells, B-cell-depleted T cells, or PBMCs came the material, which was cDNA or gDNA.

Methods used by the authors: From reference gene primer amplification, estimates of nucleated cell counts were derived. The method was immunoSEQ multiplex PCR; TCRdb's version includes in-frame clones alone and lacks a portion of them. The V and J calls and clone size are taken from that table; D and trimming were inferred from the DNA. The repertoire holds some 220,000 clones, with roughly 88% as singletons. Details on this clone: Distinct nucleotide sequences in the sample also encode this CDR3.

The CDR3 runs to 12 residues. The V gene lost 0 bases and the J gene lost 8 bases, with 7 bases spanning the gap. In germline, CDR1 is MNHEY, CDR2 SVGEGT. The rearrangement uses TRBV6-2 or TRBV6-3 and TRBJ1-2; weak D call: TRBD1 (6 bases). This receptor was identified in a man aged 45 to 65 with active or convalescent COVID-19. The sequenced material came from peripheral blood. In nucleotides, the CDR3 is TGTGCCAGCAGTTACTCAACAGGGGGCTACACCTTC. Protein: CASSYSTGGYTF.